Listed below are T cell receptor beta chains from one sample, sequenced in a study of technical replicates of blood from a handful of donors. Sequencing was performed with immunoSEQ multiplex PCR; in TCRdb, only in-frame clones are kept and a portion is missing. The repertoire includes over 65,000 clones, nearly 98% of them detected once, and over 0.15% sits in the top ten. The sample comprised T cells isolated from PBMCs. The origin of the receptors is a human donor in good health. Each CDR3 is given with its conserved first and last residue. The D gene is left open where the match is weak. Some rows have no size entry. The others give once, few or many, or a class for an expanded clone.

CDR3 DNA: TGTGCCAGCAGTGAGGGGGGGCTGAACACTGAAGCTTTCTTT
CDR3 protein: CASSEGGLNTEAFF
clone size: -
J gene: TRBJ1-1
D gene: -
V gene: TRBV13

CDR3 DNA: TGTGCCAGCAGCTCGCGGGCAGGGACAGGGGCCGATACGCAGTATTTT
CDR3 protein: CASSSRAGTGADTQYF
clone size: -
J gene: TRBJ2-3
D gene: TRBD1
V gene: TRBV11-3

CDR3 DNA: TGTGCCAGTGCCGGGGGAACAGATACGCAGTATTTT
CDR3 protein: CASAGGTDTQYF
clone size: -
J gene: TRBJ2-3
D gene: -
V gene: TRBV19

CDR3 DNA: TGTGCCAGCAGCTTAATCGCTCCCAGGGATGAGCAGTTCTTC
CDR3 protein: CASSLIAPRDEQFF
clone size: -
J gene: TRBJ2-1
D gene: -
V gene: TRBV13

CDR3 DNA: TGTGCCAGCAGTTCGGGAAGGAGACTACTAGCGGGAGGCTACGAGCAGTACTTC
CDR3 protein: CASSSGRRLLAGGYEQYF
clone size: -
J gene: TRBJ2-7
D gene: TRBD2
V gene: TRBV28

CDR3 DNA: TGTGCCAGCAGTGAAACGGCAGGGGGTCGAAACAATGAGCAGTTCTTC
CDR3 protein: CASSETAGGRNNEQFF
clone size: -
J gene: TRBJ2-1
D gene: TRBD1
V gene: TRBV6-1

CDR3 DNA: TGTGCCAGTACCTCCTCTGGCAATTTTTTCATTCAGTACTTC
CDR3 protein: CASTSSGNFFIQYF
clone size: -
J gene: TRBJ2-4
D gene: -
V gene: TRBV19

CDR3 DNA: TGTGCCAGCAAGGCGGGAGGTAGGCAGTTCTTC
CDR3 protein: CASKAGGRQFF
clone size: -
J gene: TRBJ2-1
D gene: TRBD2
V gene: TRBV2

CDR3 DNA: TGTGCCGCCACCGGAGGGGCGGGAGGGCCCTACGAGCAGTACTTC
CDR3 protein: CAATGGAGGPYEQYF
clone size: -
J gene: TRBJ2-7
D gene: TRBD2
V gene: TRBV28

CDR3 DNA: TGTGCCAGCAGCGAGGGCAGCGGGGGCACCGGGGAGCTGTTTTTT
CDR3 protein: CASSEGSGGTGELFF
clone size: -
J gene: TRBJ2-2
D gene: TRBD2
V gene: TRBV7-9

CDR3 DNA: TGTGCCAGTAGTATATGGGAGGAAGAGACCCAGTACTTC
CDR3 protein: CASSIWEEETQYF
clone size: -
J gene: TRBJ2-5
D gene: -
V gene: TRBV19

CDR3 DNA: TGTGCCAGCAGCTTAGCGGAGGGAAGCGGCTACGAGCAGTACTTC
CDR3 protein: CASSLAEGSGYEQYF
clone size: -
J gene: TRBJ2-7
D gene: -
V gene: TRBV7-6

CDR3 DNA: TGCGCCAGCAGCCAAGTACAGGGCGAGTACAATGAGCAGTTCTTC
CDR3 protein: CASSQVQGEYNEQFF
clone size: -
J gene: TRBJ2-1
D gene: -
V gene: TRBV4-1

CDR3 DNA: TGCAGCGGGGACAGAGGCTCCTACAATGAGCAGTTCTTC
CDR3 protein: CSGDRGSYNEQFF
clone size: -
J gene: TRBJ2-1
D gene: TRBD1
V gene: TRBV29-1

CDR3 DNA: TGCGCCAGCACTCCCGGACAGGGGGCTGGGGAGCAGTTCTTC
CDR3 protein: CASTPGQGAGEQFF
clone size: -
J gene: TRBJ2-1
D gene: TRBD1
V gene: TRBV5-1

CDR3 DNA: TGTGCCAGCAGTAACAGGGGGAGTGAAAAACTGTTTTTT
CDR3 protein: CASSNRGSEKLFF
clone size: -
J gene: TRBJ1-4
D gene: TRBD1
V gene: TRBV19

CDR3 DNA: TGTGCCAGCGGCCATCCCGAGCAGTTCTTC
CDR3 protein: CASGHPEQFF
clone size: -
J gene: TRBJ2-1
D gene: -
V gene: TRBV7-9

CDR3 DNA: TGTGCCAGCAGCCAAGAGGGTCCCGTAGCGGGAGGGATCGAGCAGTACTTC
CDR3 protein: CASSQEGPVAGGIEQYF
clone size: -
J gene: TRBJ2-7
D gene: TRBD2
V gene: TRBV14

CDR3 DNA: TGTGCCATCGGGAGGGAAGGAGGAGGGCTATATGGCTACACCTTC
CDR3 protein: CAIGREGGGLYGYTF
clone size: -
J gene: TRBJ1-2
D gene: -
V gene: TRBV6-1

CDR3 DNA: TGTGCCTGGAGTGCTGGACAGGTCACAACTAATGAAAAACTGTTTTTT
CDR3 protein: CAWSAGQVTTNEKLFF
clone size: few
J gene: TRBJ1-4
D gene: TRBD1
V gene: TRBV30

CDR3 DNA: TGTGCCAGCAGCTTAGGGGACTCCCACCCTAGCTCCTACGAGCAGTACTTC
CDR3 protein: CASSLGDSHPSSYEQYF
clone size: -
J gene: TRBJ2-7
D gene: -
V gene: TRBV11-2

CDR3 DNA: TGTGCCAGCAGCGTAACAGGGGGAACCTCCACTGAAGCTTTCTTT
CDR3 protein: CASSVTGGTSTEAFF
clone size: few
J gene: TRBJ1-1
D gene: TRBD1
V gene: TRBV7-9

CDR3 DNA: TGTGCCAGCAGTTACCAAAACTATGGCTACACCTTC
CDR3 protein: CASSYQNYGYTF
clone size: -
J gene: TRBJ1-2
D gene: -
V gene: TRBV6-6

CDR3 DNA: TGTGCCAGCAGCCCCGGGGGGGGTGGGACCCAGTACTTC
CDR3 protein: CASSPGGGGTQYF
clone size: -
J gene: TRBJ2-5
D gene: TRBD2
V gene: TRBV5-4

CDR3 DNA: TGTGCCAGCAGTGAACAATTTCTAATAGGCGGGAAAACCGACAATGAGCAGTTCTTC
CDR3 protein: CASSEQFLIGGKTDNEQFF
clone size: -
J gene: TRBJ2-1
D gene: -
V gene: TRBV2

CDR3 DNA: TGTGCCAGCAGTGGAGGAAATCAGCCCCAGCATTTT
CDR3 protein: CASSGGNQPQHF
clone size: -
J gene: TRBJ1-5
D gene: -
V gene: TRBV6-6

CDR3 DNA: TGTGCCAGCTCACCGTTGACGGGACAGGGGGCCGTGCGCGGCACCGGGGAGCTGTTTTTT
CDR3 protein: CASSPLTGQGAVRGTGELFF
clone size: -
J gene: TRBJ2-2
D gene: TRBD1
V gene: TRBV18

CDR3 DNA: TGTGCCAGCATCTTGAGTAGCGGCTCTGGAAACACCATATATTTT
CDR3 protein: CASILSSGSGNTIYF
clone size: -
J gene: TRBJ1-3
D gene: -
V gene: TRBV6-5

CDR3 DNA: TGTGCCAGCAGTTACCAAGGGGTAAATCAGCCCCAGCATTTT
CDR3 protein: CASSYQGVNQPQHF
clone size: -
J gene: TRBJ1-5
D gene: -
V gene: TRBV6-5

CDR3 DNA: TGTGCCAGCACTCAGGGCTCCTACGAGCAGTACTTC
CDR3 protein: CASTQGSYEQYF
clone size: few
J gene: TRBJ2-7
D gene: -
V gene: TRBV28

CDR3 DNA: TGTGCCAGTCGGTCTGCAGCGTACGAGCAGTACTTC
CDR3 protein: CASRSAAYEQYF
clone size: -
J gene: TRBJ2-7
D gene: -
V gene: TRBV2

CDR3 DNA: TGTGCCACCAGCAGTGCCGGGACAGGGAGAAATCAGCCCCAGCATTTT
CDR3 protein: CATSSAGTGRNQPQHF
clone size: once
J gene: TRBJ1-5
D gene: TRBD1
V gene: TRBV15

CDR3 DNA: TGCGCCAGCAGCCCCTACTCCGGGAGTGTATACAATGAGCAGTTCTTC
CDR3 protein: CASSPYSGSVYNEQFF
clone size: -
J gene: TRBJ2-1
D gene: -
V gene: TRBV4-1